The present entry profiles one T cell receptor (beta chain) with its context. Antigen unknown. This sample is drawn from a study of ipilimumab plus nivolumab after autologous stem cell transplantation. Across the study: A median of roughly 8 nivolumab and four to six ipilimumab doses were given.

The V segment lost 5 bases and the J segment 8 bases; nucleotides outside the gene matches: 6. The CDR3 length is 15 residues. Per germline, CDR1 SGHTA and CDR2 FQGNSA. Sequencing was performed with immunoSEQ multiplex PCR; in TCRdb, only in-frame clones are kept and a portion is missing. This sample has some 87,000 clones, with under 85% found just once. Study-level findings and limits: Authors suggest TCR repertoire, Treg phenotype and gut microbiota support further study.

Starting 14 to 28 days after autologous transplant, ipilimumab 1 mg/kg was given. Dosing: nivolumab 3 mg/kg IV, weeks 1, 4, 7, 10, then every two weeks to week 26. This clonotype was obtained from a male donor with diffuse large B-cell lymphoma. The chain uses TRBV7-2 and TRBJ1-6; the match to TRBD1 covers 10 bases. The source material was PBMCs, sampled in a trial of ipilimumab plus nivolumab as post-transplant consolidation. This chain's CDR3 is CASSHETGGDSPLHF. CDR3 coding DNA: TGTGCCAGCAGCCACGAGACAGGGGGCGATTCACCCCTCCACTTT.